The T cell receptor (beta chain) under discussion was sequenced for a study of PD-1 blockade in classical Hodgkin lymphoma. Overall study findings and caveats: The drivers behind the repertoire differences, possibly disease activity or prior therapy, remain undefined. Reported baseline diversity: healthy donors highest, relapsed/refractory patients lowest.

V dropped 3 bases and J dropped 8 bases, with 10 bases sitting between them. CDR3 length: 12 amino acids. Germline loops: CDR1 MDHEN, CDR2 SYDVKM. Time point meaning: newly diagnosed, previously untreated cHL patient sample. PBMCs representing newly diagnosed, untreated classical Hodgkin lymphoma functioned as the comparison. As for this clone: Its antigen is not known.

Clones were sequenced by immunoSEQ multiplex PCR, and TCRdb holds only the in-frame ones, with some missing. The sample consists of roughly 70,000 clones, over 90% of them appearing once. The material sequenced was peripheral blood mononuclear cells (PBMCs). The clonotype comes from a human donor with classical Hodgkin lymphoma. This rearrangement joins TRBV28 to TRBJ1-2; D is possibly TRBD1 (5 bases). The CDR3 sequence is CASSLRGRGYTF. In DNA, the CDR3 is TGTGCCAGCAGTTTGAGGGGACGAGGCTACACCTTC.